The present T cell receptor (beta chain) was sequenced within a study of spatial heterogeneity in lung cancer. The germline V gene has CDR1 SGHAT and CDR2 FQNNGV. The CDR3 spans 14 residues. Trimming removed 1 base from V and 3 bases from J, with 7 bases in between. TCRdb itself ran the 5' RACE reads through MiXCR, one entry per CDR3 protein. The sample holds 20,000 to 30,000 distinct CDR3 sequences, 4.5% to 7.5% seen once. This clonotype was counted ten times or more. Time point here: blood at routine non-recurrence follow-up after resection. Sequencing was performed on whole RNA extracted from tumor and nontumor lung tissue, or from frozen PBMC, and the material was left unsorted.

V gene TRBV11-2 combines with J gene TRBJ2-1; D not resolved. This material consisted of PBMCs, taken at follow-up. This sequence was found in a male donor with early-stage non-small cell lung cancer. CDR3 in amino acids: CASSLVVVYNEQFF. The CDR3, as DNA: TGTGCCAGCAGCTTAGTGGTAGTCTACAATGAGCAGTTCTTC.